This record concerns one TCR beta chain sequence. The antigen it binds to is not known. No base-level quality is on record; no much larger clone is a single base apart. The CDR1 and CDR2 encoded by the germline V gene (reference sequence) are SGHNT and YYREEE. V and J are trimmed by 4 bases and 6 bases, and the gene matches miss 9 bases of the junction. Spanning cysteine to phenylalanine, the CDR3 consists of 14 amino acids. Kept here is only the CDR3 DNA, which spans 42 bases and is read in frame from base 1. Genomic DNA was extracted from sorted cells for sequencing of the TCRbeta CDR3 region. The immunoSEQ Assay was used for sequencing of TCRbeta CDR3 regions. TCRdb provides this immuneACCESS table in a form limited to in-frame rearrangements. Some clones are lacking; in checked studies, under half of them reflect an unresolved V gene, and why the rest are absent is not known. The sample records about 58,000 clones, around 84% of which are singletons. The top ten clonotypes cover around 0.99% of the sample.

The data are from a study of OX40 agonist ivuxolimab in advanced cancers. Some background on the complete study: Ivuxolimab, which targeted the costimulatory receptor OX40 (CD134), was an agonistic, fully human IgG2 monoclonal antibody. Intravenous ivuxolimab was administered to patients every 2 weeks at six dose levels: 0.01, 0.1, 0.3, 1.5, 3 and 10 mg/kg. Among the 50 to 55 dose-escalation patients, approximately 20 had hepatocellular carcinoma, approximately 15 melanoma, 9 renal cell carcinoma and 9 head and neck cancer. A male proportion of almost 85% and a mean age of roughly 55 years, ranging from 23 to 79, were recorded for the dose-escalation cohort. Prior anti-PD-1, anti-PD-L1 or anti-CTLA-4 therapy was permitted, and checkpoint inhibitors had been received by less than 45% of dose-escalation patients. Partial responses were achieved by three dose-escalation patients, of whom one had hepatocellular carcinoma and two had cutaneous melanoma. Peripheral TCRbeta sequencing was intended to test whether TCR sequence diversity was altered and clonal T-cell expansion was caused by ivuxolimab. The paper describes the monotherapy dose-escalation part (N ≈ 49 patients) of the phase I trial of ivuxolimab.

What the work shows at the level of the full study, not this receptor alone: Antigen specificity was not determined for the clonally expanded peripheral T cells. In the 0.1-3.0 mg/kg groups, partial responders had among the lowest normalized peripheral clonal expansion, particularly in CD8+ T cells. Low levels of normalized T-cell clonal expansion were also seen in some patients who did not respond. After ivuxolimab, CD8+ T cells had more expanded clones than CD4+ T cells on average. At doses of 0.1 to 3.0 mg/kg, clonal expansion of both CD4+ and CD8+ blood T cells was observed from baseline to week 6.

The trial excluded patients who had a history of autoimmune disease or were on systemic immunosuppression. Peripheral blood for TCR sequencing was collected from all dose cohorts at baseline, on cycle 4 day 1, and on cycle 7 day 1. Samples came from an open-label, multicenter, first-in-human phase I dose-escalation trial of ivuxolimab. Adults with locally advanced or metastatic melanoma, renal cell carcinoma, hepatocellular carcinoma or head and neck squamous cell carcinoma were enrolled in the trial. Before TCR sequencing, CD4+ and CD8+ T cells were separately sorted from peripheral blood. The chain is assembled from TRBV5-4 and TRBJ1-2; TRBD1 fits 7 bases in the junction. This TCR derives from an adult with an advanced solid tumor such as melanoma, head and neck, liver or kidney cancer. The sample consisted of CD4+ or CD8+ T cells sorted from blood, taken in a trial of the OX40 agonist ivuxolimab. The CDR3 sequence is CASSMYEGANGYTF. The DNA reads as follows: TGTGCCAGCAGCATGTATGAGGGGGCGAATGGCTACACCTTC.